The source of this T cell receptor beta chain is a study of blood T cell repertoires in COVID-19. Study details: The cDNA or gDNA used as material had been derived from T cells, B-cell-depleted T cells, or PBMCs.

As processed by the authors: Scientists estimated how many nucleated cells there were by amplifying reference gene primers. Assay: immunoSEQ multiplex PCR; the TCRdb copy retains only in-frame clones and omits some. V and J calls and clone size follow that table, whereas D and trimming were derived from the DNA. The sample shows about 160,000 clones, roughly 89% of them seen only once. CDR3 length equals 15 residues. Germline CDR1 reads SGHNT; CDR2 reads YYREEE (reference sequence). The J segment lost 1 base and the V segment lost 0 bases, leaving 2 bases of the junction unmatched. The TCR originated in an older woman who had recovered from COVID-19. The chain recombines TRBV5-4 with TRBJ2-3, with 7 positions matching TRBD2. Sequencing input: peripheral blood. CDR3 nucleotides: TGTGCCAGCAGCTTGGGCGGGGGACGCACAGATACGCAGTATTTT. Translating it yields CASSLGGGRTDTQYF.